These T cell receptor beta chains were read from a single sample in a study of CD8+ T cells in alopecia areata. This table comes from immunoSEQ multiplex PCR, and its TCRdb copy is limited to in-frame clones, with some not included. The data hold about 270,000 clones, with 60% observed a single time. The material sequenced was CD4+ T cells sorted from blood, taken between weeks 51 and 54, from a patient treated with tofacitinib. Source of these receptors: a human donor with alopecia areata. Each CDR3 is given with its conserved first and last residue. The D gene is left open where the match is weak. Not all rows give a size; the values are once, few, many and, for expanded clones, a class.

J	V	D	size	DNA	CDR3
TRBJ1-5	TRBV30	TRBD1	-	TGTGCCTGGACGGGACAGAGGAATCAGCCCCAGCATTTT	CAWTGQRNQPQHF
TRBJ1-5	TRBV7-2	-	-	TGTGCCAGCAGGCAGGGAGATTATACTCAGCCCCAGCATTTT	CASRQGDYTQPQHF
TRBJ1-2	TRBV30	-	-	TGTGCCTGGAGTGAGGGAAGGACACTTGGCTACACCTTC	CAWSEGRTLGYTF
TRBJ2-5	TRBV7-3	-	-	TGTGCCAGCAGCTTAACAGGACCCCCAGGAGAGACCCAGTACTTC	CASSLTGPPGETQYF
TRBJ2-3	TRBV7-2	TRBD2	-	TGTGCCAGCAAGAAGGGCCGGGGGGGCTCAGATACGCAGTATTTT	CASKKGRGGSDTQYF
TRBJ1-2	TRBV14	-	few	TGTGCCAGCAGCCAAGAAGGATTTGGCTACACCTTC	CASSQEGFGYTF
TRBJ1-2	TRBV30	-	once	TGTACCTGGAGTGAAAACGGCCAGAACTATGGCTACACCTTC	CTWSENGQNYGYTF
TRBJ1-2	TRBV30	-	-	TGTGCCTGGAGTAGGGACCAAGGGAGGTATGGCTACACCTTC	CAWSRDQGRYGYTF
TRBJ2-7	TRBV2	-	-	TGTGCCAGCGCCTTTCCAGCCTACGAGCAGTACTTC	CASAFPAYEQYF
TRBJ2-7	TRBV25-1	-	-	TGTGCCAGCAGTCCACTGACAGGCGAGCAGTACTTC	CASSPLTGEQYF
TRBJ2-3	TRBV2	-	-	TGTGCCAGCAGTGAGGCTTTTTCCACAGATACGCAGTATTTT	CASSEAFSTDTQYF
TRBJ2-3	TRBV5-1	-	-	TGCGCCAGCAGCTCCGGACTGGGCACAGATACGCAGTATTTT	CASSSGLGTDTQYF
TRBJ2-5	TRBV5-4	-	few	TGTGCCAGCAGCTTGGCTGGTTTTGGAGAGACCCAGTACTTC	CASSLAGFGETQYF
TRBJ2-7	TRBV11-1	-	-	TGTGCCAGCAGCCGACTGAGCGGGACAGGCTCCTACGAGCAGTACTTC	CASSRLSGTGSYEQYF
TRBJ1-4	TRBV20-1	-	many	TGCAGTGAGGGGGAAAAACTGTTTTTT	CSEGEKLFF
TRBJ2-1	TRBV5-6	-	few	TGTGCCAGCAGCTTGGCACAGAGCTCCTACAATGAGCAGTTCTTC	CASSLAQSSYNEQFF
TRBJ2-2	TRBV10-3	-	-	TGTGCCATCAGTGAGTCTAGCGGACTAAACACCGGGGAGCTGTTTTTT	CAISESSGLNTGELFF
TRBJ2-7	TRBV5-6	-	few	TGTGCCAGCAGCTTGGGGCCTCTGGGTGAGCAGTACTTC	CASSLGPLGEQYF
TRBJ1-2	TRBV7-2	TRBD1	once	TGTGCCAGCAGCCCCGGGACAGGGTATGGCTACACCTTC	CASSPGTGYGYTF
TRBJ2-3	TRBV7-9	-	few	TGTGCCAGCAGCGTACTAACGGGGGCCCTAGATACGCAGTATTTT	CASSVLTGALDTQYF